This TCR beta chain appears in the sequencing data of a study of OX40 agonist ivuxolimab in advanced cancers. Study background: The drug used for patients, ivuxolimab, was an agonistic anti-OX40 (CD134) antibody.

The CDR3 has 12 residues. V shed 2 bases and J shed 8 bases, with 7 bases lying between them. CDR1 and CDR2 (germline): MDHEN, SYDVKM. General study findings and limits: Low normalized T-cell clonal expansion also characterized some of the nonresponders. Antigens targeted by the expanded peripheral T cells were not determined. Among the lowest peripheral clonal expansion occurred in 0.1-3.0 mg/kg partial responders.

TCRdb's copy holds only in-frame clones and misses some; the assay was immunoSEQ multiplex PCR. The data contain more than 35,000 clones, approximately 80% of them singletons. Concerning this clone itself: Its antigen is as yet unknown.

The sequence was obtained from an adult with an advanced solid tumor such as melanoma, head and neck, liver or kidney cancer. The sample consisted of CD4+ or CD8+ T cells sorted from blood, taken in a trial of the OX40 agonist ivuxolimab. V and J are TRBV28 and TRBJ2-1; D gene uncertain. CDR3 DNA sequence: TGTGCCAGCAGTTTAAGTGGTTATGAGCAGTTCTTC. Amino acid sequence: CASSLSGYEQFF.